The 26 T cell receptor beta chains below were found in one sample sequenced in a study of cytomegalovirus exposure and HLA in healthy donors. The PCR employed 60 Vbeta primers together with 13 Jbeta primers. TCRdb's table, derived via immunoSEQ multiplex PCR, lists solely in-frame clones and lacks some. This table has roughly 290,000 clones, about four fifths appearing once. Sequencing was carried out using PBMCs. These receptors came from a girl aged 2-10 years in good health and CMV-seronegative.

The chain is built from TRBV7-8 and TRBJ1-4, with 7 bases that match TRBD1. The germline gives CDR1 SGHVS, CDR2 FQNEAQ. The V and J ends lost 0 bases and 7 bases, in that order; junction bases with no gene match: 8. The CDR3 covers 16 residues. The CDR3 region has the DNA TGTGCCAGCAGCTTAGCGGGGGGACAGTTAAGTGAAAAACTGTTTTTT. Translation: CASSLAGGQLSEKLFF.

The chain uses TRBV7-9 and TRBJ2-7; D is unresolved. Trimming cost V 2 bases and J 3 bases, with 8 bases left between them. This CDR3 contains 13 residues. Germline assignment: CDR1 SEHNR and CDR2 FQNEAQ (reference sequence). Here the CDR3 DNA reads TGTGCCAGCAGCTTACAGGCTGTCTACGAGCAGTACTTC. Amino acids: CASSLQAVYEQYF. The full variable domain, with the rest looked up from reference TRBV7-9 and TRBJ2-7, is DTGVSQNPRHKITKRGQNVTFRCDPISEHNRLYWYRQTLGQGPEFLTYFQNEAQLEKSRLLSDRFSAERPKGSFSTLEIQRTEQGDSAMYLCASSLQAVYEQYFGPGTRLTVT.

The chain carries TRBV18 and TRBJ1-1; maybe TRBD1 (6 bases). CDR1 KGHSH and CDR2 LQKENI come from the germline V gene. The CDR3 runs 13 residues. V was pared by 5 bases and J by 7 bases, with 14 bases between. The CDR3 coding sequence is TGTGCCAGCTCATACCGGGACAAGGATGAAGCTTTCTTT. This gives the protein CASSYRDKDEAFF.

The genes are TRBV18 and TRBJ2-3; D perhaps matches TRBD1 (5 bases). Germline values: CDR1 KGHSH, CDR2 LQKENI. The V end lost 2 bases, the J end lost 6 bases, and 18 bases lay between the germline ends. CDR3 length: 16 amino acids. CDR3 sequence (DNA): TGTGCCAGCTCACCATCAATAGGGGTTGGGTTGGATACGCAGTATTTT. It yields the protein CASSPSIGVGLDTQYF.

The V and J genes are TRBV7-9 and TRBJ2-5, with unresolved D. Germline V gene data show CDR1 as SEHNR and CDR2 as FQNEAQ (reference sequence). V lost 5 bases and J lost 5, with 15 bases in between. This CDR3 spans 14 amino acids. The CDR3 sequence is CASSPVRRKETQYF. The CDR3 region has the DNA TGTGCCAGCAGCCCTGTGCGGAGAAAGGAGACCCAGTACTTC.

The DNA of the CDR3 is TGTGCCAGCAGCCCACAGGGTTTAGGCACCGGGGAGCTGTTTTTT. Translation gives CASSPQGLGTGELFF. This sequence joins TRBV5-5 and TRBJ2-2; weak D call: TRBD1 (6 bases). CDR1 and CDR2 (germline): SGHKS, YYEKEE (reference sequence). The CDR3 sequence is 15 residues long. V lost 4 bases, J lost 4 bases, and 14 bases lay in between. Full variable domain (remainder filled in from reference TRBV5-5 and TRBJ2-2): DAGVTQSPTHLIKTRGQQVTLRCSPISGHKSVSWYQQVLGQGPQFIFQYYEKEERGRGNFPDRFSARQFPNYSSELNVNALLLGDSALYLCASSPQGLGTGELFFGEGSRLTVL.

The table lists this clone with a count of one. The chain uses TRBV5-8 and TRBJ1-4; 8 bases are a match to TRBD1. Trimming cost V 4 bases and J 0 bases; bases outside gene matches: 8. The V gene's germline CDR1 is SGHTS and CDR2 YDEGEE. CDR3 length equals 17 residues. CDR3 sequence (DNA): TGTGCCAGCAGCACAGGACAGGGATATTCAACTAATGAAAAACTGTTTTTT. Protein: CASSTGQGYSTNEKLFF.

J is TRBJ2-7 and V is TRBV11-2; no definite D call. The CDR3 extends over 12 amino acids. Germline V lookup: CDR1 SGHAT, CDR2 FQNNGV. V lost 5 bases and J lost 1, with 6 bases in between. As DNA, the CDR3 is TGTGCCAGCAGCGTGAGGTCCTACGAGCAGTACTTC. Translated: CASSVRSYEQYF. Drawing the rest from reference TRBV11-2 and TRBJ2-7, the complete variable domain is EAGVAQSPRYKIIEKRQSVAFWCNPISGHATLYWYQQILGQGPKLLIQFQNNGVVDDSQLPKDRFSAERLKGVDSTLKIQPAKLEDSAVYLCASSVRSYEQYFGPGTRLTVT.

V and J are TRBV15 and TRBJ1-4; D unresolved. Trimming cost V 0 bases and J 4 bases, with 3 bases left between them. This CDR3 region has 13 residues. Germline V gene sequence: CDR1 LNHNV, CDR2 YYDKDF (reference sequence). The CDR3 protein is CATSRDGNEKLFF. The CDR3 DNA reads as TGTGCCACCAGCAGAGACGGTAATGAAAAACTGTTTTTT.

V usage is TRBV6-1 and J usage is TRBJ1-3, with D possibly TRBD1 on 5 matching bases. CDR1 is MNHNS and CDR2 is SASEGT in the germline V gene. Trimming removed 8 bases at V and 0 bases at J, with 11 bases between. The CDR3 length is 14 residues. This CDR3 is CASGDFNSGNTIYF. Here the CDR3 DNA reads TGTGCCAGCGGGGACTTTAACTCTGGAAACACCATATATTTT.

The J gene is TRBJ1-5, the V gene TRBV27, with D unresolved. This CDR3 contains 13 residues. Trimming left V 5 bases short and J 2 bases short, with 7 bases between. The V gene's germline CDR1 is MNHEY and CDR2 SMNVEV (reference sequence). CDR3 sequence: CASSIAGNQPQHF. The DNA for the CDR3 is TGTGCCAGCAGTATCGCAGGCAATCAGCCCCAGCATTTT.

The CDR3: CASSLNGQGRKPQHF. For the CDR3, the DNA is TGTGCCAGCAGTTTAAATGGGCAGGGTAGGAAGCCCCAGCATTTT. The chain joins TRBV28 to TRBJ1-5; possibly TRBD1 for D (5 bases). The germline gives CDR1 MDHEN, CDR2 SYDVKM. V lost 2 bases, J lost 8 bases, and 16 bases lay in between. The CDR3 is 15 amino acids.

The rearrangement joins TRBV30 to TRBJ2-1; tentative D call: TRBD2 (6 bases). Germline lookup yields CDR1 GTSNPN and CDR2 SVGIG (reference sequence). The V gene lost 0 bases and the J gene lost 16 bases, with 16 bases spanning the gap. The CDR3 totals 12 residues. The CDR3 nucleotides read TGTGCCTGGAGTGTAAAAGCGGGTCTTCCCTTCTTC. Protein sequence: CAWSVKAGLPFF.

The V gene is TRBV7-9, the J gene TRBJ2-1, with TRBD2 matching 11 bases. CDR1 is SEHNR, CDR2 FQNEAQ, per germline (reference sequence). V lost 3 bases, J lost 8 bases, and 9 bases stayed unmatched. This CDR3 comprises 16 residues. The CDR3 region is CASSFGVSGGVDEQFF. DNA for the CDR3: TGTGCCAGCAGCTTCGGTGTTAGCGGGGGGGTGGATGAGCAGTTCTTC.

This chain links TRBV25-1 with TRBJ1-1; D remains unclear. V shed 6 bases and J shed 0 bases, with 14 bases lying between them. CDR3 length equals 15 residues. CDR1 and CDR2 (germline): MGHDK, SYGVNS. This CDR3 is CASRASIGLNTEAFF. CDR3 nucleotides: TGTGCCAGCAGGGCCTCCATTGGGCTGAACACTGAAGCTTTCTTT.

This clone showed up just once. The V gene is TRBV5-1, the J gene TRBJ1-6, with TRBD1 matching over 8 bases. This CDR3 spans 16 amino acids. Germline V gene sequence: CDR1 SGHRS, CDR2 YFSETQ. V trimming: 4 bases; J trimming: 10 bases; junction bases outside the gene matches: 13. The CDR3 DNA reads TGCGCCAGCAGCAATTCATGGGACAGGTTAGAATCACCCCTCCACTTT. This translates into CASSNSWDRLESPLHF.

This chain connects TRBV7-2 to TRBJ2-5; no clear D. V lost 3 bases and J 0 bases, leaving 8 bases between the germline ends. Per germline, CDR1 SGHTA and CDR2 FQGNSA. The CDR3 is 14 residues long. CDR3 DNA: TGTGCCAGCAGCTTCGACACAAACCAAGAGACCCAGTACTTC. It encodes CASSFDTNQETQYF.

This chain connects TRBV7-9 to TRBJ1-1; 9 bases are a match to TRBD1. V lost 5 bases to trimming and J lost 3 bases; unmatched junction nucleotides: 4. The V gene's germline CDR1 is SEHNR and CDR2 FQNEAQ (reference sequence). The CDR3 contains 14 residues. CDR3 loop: CASSTGGAYTEAFF. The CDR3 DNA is TGTGCCAGCAGCACAGGGGGCGCGTACACTGAAGCTTTCTTT.

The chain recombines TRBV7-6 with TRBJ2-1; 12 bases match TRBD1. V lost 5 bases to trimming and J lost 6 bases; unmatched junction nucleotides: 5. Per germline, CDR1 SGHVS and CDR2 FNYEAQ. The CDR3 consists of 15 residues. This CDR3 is CASSLGQGASNEQFF. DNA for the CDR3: TGTGCCAGCAGCCTGGGACAGGGGGCCTCCAATGAGCAGTTCTTC.

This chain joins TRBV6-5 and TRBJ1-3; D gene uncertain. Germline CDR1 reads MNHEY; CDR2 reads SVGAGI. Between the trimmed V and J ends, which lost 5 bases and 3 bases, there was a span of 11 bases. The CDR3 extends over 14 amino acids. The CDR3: CASSETFVGNTIYF. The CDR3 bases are TGTGCCAGCAGTGAAACATTTGTTGGAAACACCATATATTTT.

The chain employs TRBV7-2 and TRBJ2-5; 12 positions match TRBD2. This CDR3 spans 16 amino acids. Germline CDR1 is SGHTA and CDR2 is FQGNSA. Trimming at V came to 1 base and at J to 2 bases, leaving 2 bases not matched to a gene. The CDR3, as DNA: TGTGCCAGCAGCTTAGTCACTAGCGGGGGGCAAGAGACCCAGTACTTC. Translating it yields CASSLVTSGGQETQYF.

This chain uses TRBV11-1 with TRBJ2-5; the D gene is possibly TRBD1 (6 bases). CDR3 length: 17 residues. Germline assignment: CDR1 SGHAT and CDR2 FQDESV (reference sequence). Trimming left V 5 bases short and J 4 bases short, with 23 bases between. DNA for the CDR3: TGTGCCAGCAGCACCTCCTGGCAGGGGTTCCCTCTAGAGACCCAGTACTTC. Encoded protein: CASSTSWQGFPLETQYF.

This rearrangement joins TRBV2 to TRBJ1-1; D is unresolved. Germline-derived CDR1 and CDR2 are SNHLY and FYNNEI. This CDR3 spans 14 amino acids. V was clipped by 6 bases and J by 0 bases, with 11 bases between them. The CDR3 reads CASRGVLLNTEAFF. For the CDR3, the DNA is TGTGCCAGCAGGGGCGTCCTGCTGAACACTGAAGCTTTCTTT.

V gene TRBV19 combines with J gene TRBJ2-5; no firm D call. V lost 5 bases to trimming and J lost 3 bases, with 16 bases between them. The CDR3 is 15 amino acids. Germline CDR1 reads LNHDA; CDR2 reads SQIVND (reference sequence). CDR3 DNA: TGTGCCAGTAGTTCGAGGTCTTGGTACGAAGAGACCCAGTACTTC. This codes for CASSSRSWYEETQYF.

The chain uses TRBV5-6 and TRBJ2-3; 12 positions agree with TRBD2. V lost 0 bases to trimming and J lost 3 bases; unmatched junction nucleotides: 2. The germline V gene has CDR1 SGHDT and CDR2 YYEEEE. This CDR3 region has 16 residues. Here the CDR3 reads CASSLALAGGTDTQYF. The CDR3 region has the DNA TGTGCCAGCAGCTTGGCACTAGCGGGGGGAACAGATACGCAGTATTTT.

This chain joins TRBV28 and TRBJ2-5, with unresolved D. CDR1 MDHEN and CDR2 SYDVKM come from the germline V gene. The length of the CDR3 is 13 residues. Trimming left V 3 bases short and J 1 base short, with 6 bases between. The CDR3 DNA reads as TGTGCCAGCAGTTTCCCAGGCCAAGAGACCCAGTACTTC. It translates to CASSFPGQETQYF.